The 15 T cell receptor delta chains given below trace back to one sample, sequenced in a study of Vδ1+ human thymocytes. The study's findings and limits: Thymic TRG and TRD repertoires appeared highly polyclonal, with Gaussian CDR3 length distributions.

These receptors have no known antigen. The template was reverse-transcribed extracted RNA. The CDR3 regions were amplified by multiplex PCR from V-gene primers to a constant-region primer. TCRdb reprocessed the multiplex PCR reads using CATT. The sample yields 70,000 to 90,000 delta-chain clones, around 35% seen once. Material for sequencing was Vdelta1+ gamma-delta thymocytes from the thymus. Described subset: FACS-sorted CD3+ TCRalphabeta- TCRVdelta1+ TCRVdelta2- thymocytes. These TCRs come from a boy under two years old who had congenital heart surgery.

V and J are TRDV1 and TRDJ1, with TRDD3 matching 11 bases. The CDR3 totals 18 residues. V shed 5 bases and J 2 bases; nucleotides not matched to a gene: 13. Germline V gene sequence: CDR1 TSWWSYY, CDR2 QGS. CDR3 bases: TGTGCTCTTGGGCCCCGGGAGGGACTGGGGGATATAACCGATAAACTCATCTTT. This encodes CALGPREGLGDITDKLIF.

The chain links TRDV1 to TRDJ1, with 13 bases identical to TRDD3. Looked up from germline, CDR1 is TSWWSYY and CDR2 is QGS. V was pared by 0 bases and J by 2 bases, with 15 bases of the junction left unmatched. This CDR3 region has 21 residues. The CDR3 sequence is CALGELSPTLLGDTRTDKLIF. The CDR3 DNA reads TGTGCTCTTGGGGAACTGTCCCCTACCCTACTGGGGGATACGCGAACCGATAAACTCATCTTT.

About this clone itself: At one end the junction does not follow the germline gene, possibly because of a read error. The chain recombines TRDV1 with TRDJ1; 12 positions match TRDD3. Looked up from germline, CDR1 is TSWWSYY and CDR2 is QGS. CDR3 length equals 23 residues. The CDR3 bases are TGTGCTCTTGGGGAAGGGCGACCCGACCTTACTTACTGGGGGATACTGGGATCTACTAAACGCATCTTT. Its translation: CALGEGRPDLTYWGILGSTKRIF.

This chain connects TRDV1 to TRDJ1, with 10 bases identical to TRDD3. V lost 0 bases, J lost 4 bases, and 23 bases stayed unmatched. The CDR3 extends over 22 amino acids. The V gene's germline CDR1 is TSWWSYY and CDR2 QGS. The DNA for the CDR3 is TGTGCTCTTGGGGAACTTGTTACCCCCCTTCCACCCGGGGGATACGCGTGCGATAAACTCATCTTT. Protein sequence: CALGELVTPLPPGGYACDKLIF.

This clone was counted only a few times. The V gene is TRDV1, the J gene TRDJ1, with D perhaps TRDD3 (5 bases). CDR3 length: 17 amino acids. CDR1 TSWWSYY and CDR2 QGS come from the germline V gene. V was shortened by 4 bases and J by 4 bases, with 22 bases between the two germline ends. The CDR3, as DNA: TGTGCTCTTGGGGCTCCTCTATCTGGGAGGTACATCGATAAACTCATCTTT. This gives the protein CALGAPLSGRYIDKLIF.

The rearrangement uses TRDV1 and TRDJ1, with D tentatively TRDD2 or TRDD3 (6 bases each). The CDR3 has 17 amino acids. Per the germline V gene, CDR1 is TSWWSYY and CDR2 is QGS. V lost 1 base and J 7 bases, leaving 22 bases between the germline ends. CDR3 loop: CALGERVLLLGNGKLIF. CDR3 nucleotides: TGTGCTCTTGGGGAACGGGTTCTCCTACTGGGTAACGGTAAACTCATCTTT.

The chain recombines TRDV1 with TRDJ1; tentative D call: TRDD3 (6 bases). CDR3 length: 17 residues. Germline V gives CDR1 TSWWSYY, CDR2 QGS. Trimming shortened V by 1 base and J by 0 bases, and 15 bases separated the two germline ends. CDR3 region: CALGEPPHGGHTDKLIF. CDR3 DNA sequence: TGTGCTCTTGGGGAACCCCCACATGGGGGCCACACCGATAAACTCATCTTT.

This clone was counted between two and nine times. The chain has TRDV1 and TRDJ1; 9 bases align to TRDD3. The CDR3 sequence is 24 residues long. V lost 1 base and J lost 1; bases outside the gene matches: 28. Germline values: CDR1 TSWWSYY, CDR2 QGS. CDR3 amino acids: CALGERPIGLTWGYASESTDKLIF. DNA for the CDR3: TGTGCTCTTGGGGAACGACCGATCGGGCTGACCTGGGGATACGCATCCGAGAGCACCGATAAACTCATCTTT.

The chain links TRDV1 to TRDJ1, with 10 positions matching TRDD3. CDR3 length: 20 residues. Germline V gives CDR1 TSWWSYY, CDR2 QGS. V lost 0 bases to trimming and J lost 3 bases; unmatched junction nucleotides: 16. DNA of the CDR3: TGTGCTCTTGGGGAACTGGTTTCTTCCTACTACTGGGGGATGCCCGATAAACTCATCTTT. It specifies CALGELVSSYYWGMPDKLIF.

The chain recombines TRDV1 with TRDJ1; 10 bases line up with TRDD3. This CDR3 is built from 17 residues. Germline-derived CDR1 and CDR2 are TSWWSYY and QGS. Germline trimming cut 9 bases from V and 2 bases from J; bases unmatched to any gene: 15. In DNA form, the CDR3 reads TGTGCTCTCCATGTACCGGGGGATACGAGAGGAACCGATAAACTCATCTTT. Its protein is CALHVPGDTRGTDKLIF.

The rearrangement uses TRDV1 and TRDJ1; 9 bases line up with TRDD3. CDR1 is TSWWSYY and CDR2 is QGS in the germline V gene. CDR3 length: 19 amino acids. V gave up 8 bases and J gave up 3 bases; unmatched junction bases: 22. CDR3 nucleotide sequence: TGTGCTCTTCTATCCCCTACTGGGGGAACCGTCGGTGGGCCCGATAAACTCATCTTT. Translated: CALLSPTGGTVGGPDKLIF.

As to this clone: This may be a read error, as it is one base from a much larger clone. The chain has TRDV2 and TRDJ3; 8 bases fit TRDD3. Germline values: CDR1 GEAIGNYY, CDR2 EKD. The CDR3 loop spans 20 amino acids. J was trimmed by 0 bases and V by 3 bases; bases with no gene match: 12. The CDR3 DNA follows: TGTGCCTGTGACTTCGAGAGATGGGGGATTAGCTCCTGGGACACCCGACAGATGTTTTTC. It codes for CACDFERWGISSWDTRQMFF.

In regard to this clone: A junction boundary mismatches the germline segment, possibly from a read error. This chain joins TRDV2 and TRDJ1, with 9 bases matching TRDD3. There are 19 residues in the CDR3. Germline values: CDR1 GEAIGNYY, CDR2 EKD. The CDR3 nucleotides are TGTGCCTGTGCCACCGGGCTAAACCCTGGGGGATTAACAGCCGGTAAACTCATCTTT. Translated: CACATGLNPGGLTAGKLIF.

This clone was picked up a small number of times. The rearrangement joins TRDV1 to TRDJ1; a possible D gene is TRDD2 (6 bases). Trimming removed 4 bases at V and 0 bases at J, with 27 bases between. This CDR3 spans 20 amino acids. CDR1 and CDR2 from the germline V gene are TSWWSYY and QGS. The CDR3 region has the DNA TGTGCTCTTGGGGCCCGGACGTCCTACGATTGGGACCAGTACACCGATAAACTCATCTTT. This sequence encodes CALGARTSYDWDQYTDKLIF.

This clone was seen just once. The genes are TRDV1 and TRDJ1, with TRDD3 as a possible D gene (5 bases). V lost 1 base, J lost 2 bases, and 11 bases lay in between. Germline CDR1 and CDR2: TSWWSYY and QGS. CDR3 length: 15 residues. The chain's CDR3 is CALGEPGVPTDKLIF. The CDR3 DNA reads TGTGCTCTTGGGGAACCGGGGGTCCCGACCGATAAACTCATCTTT.